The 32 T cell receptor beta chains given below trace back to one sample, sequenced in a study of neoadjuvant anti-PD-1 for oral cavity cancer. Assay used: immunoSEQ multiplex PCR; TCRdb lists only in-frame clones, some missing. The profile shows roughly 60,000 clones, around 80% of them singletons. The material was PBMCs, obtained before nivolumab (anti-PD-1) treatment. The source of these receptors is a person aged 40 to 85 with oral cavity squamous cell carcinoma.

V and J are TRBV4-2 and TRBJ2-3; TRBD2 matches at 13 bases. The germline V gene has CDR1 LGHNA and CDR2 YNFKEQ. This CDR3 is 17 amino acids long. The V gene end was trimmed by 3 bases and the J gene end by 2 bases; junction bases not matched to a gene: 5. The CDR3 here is CASSHDTSGRATDTQYF. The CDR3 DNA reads TGTGCCAGCAGCCACGATACTAGCGGGAGGGCCACAGATACGCAGTATTTT.

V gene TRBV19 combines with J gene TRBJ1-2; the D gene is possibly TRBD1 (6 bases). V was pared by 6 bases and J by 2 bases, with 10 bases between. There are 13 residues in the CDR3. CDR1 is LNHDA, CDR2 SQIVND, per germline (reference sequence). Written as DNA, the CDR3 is TGTGCCAGTAGGCAGGGGCCCAACTATGGCTACACCTTC. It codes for CASRQGPNYGYTF. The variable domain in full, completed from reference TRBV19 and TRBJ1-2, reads DGGITQSPKYLFRKEGQNVTLSCEQNLNHDAMYWYRQDPGQGLRLIYYSQIVNDFQKGDIAEGYSVSREKKESFPLTVTSAQKNPTAFYLCASRQGPNYGYTFGSGTRLTVV.

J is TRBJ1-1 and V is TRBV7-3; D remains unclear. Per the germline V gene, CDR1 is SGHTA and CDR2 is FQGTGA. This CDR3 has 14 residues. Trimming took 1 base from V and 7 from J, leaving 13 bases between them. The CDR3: CASSLMRTGSEAFF. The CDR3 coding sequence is TGTGCCAGCAGCTTAATGAGGACGGGCAGTGAAGCTTTCTTT.

The CDR3: CATSFTGTEAFF. The CDR3, as DNA: TGTGCCACCAGCTTCACAGGGACTGAAGCTTTCTTT. The V and J genes are TRBV15 and TRBJ1-1; D is perhaps TRBD1 (6 bases). This CDR3 has 12 residues. V was cut by 5 bases and J by 5 bases, with 9 bases left in between. Per the germline V gene, CDR1 is LNHNV and CDR2 is YYDKDF (reference sequence).

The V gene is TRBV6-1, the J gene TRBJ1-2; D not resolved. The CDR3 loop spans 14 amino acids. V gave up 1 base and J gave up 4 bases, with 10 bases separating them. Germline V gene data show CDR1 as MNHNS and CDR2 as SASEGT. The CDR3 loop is CASSEVRPPYGYTF. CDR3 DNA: TGTGCCAGCAGTGAAGTCCGGCCCCCCTATGGCTACACCTTC.

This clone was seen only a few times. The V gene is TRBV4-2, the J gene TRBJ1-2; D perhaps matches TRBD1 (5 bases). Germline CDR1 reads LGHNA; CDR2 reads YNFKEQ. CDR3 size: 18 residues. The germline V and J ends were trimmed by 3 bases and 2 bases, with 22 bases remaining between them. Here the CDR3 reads CASSHTQTSLGRNYGYTF. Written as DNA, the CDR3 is TGTGCCAGCAGCCATACCCAGACAAGCTTGGGGCGAAACTATGGCTACACCTTC.

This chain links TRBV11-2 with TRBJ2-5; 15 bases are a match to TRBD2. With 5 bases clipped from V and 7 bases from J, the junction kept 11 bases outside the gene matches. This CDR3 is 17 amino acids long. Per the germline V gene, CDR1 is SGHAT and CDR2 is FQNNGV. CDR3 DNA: TGTGCCAGCAGCGTAAGGACTAGCGGGAGGGCCATCGGGACCCAGTACTTC. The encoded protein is CASSVRTSGRAIGTQYF.

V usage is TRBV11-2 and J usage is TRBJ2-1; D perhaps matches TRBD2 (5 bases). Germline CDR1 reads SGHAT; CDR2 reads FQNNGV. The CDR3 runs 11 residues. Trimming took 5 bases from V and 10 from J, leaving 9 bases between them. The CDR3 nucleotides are TGTGCCAGCAGCCCTCGGAGGGAGCAGTTCTTC. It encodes CASSPRREQFF.

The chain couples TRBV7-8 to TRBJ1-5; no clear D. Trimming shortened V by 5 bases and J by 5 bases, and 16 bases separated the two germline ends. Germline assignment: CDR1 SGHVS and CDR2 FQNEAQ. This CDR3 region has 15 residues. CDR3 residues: CASSPLGGPYQPQHF. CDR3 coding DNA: TGTGCCAGCAGCCCCCTTGGAGGCCCTTATCAGCCCCAGCATTTT. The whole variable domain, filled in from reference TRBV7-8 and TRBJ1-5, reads GAGVSQSPRYKVAKRGQDVALRCDPISGHVSLFWYQQALGQGPEFLTYFQNEAQLDKSGLPSDRFFAERPEGSVSTLKIQRTQQEDSAVYLCASSPLGGPYQPQHFGDGTRLSIL.

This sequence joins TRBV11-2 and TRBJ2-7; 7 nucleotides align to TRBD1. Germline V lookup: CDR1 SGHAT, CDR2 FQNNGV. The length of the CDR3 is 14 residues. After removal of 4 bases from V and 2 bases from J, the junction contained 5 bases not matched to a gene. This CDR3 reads CASSSTGTAYEQYF. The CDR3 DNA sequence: TGTGCCAGCAGCTCCACCGGGACAGCCTACGAGCAGTACTTC.

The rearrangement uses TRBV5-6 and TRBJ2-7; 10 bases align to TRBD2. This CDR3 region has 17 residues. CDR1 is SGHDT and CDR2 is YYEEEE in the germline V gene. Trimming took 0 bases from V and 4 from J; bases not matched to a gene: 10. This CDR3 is CASSLAAGGPRRYEQYF. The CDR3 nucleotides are TGTGCCAGCAGCTTGGCAGCGGGGGGGCCGCGAAGATACGAGCAGTACTTC.

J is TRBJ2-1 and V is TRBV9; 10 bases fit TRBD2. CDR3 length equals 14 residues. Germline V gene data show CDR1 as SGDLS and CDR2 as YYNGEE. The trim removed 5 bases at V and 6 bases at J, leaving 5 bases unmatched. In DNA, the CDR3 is TGTGCCAGCAGTCGAGCGGGAGGGCTCAATGAGCAGTTCTTC. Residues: CASSRAGGLNEQFF.

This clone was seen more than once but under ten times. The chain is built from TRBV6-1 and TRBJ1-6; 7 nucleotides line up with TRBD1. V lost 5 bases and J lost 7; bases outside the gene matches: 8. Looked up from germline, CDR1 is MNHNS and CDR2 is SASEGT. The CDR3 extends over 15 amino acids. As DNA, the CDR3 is TGTGCCAGCAGTCCTAGCGGCAGGGGGAATTCACCCCTCCACTTT. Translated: CASSPSGRGNSPLHF.

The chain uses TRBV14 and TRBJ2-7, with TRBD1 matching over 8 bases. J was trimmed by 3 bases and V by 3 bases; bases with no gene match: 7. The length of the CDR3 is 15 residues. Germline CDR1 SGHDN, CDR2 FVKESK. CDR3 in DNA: TGTGCCAGCAGCCACTGGACAGGGAACTTCTACGAGCAGTACTTC. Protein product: CASSHWTGNFYEQYF.

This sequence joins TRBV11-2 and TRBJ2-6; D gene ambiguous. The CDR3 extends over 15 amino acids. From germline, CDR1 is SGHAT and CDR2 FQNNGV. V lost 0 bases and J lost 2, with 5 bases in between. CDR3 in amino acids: CASSLDLAGANVLTF. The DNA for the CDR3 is TGTGCCAGCAGCTTAGATCTGGCTGGGGCCAACGTCCTGACTTTC. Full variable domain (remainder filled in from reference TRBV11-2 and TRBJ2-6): EAGVAQSPRYKIIEKRQSVAFWCNPISGHATLYWYQQILGQGPKLLIQFQNNGVVDDSQLPKDRFSAERLKGVDSTLKIQPAKLEDSAVYLCASSLDLAGANVLTFGAGSRLTVL.

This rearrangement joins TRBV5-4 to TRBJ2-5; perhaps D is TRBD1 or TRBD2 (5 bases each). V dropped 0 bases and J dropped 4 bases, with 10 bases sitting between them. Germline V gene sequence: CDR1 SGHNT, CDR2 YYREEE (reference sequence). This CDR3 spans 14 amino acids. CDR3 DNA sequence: TGTGCCAGCAGCTTGGAAGGGACGCGAGAGACCCAGTACTTC. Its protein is CASSLEGTRETQYF.

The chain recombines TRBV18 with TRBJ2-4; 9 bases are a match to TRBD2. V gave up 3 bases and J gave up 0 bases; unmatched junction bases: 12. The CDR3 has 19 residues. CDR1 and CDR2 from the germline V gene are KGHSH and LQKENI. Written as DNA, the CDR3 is TGTGCCAGCTCACCGGGCGGGAGGGCCACCCCTCTAGCCAAAAACATTCAGTACTTC. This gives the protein CASSPGGRATPLAKNIQYF. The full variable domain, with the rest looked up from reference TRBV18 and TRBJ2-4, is NAGVMQNPRHLVRRRGQEARLRCSPMKGHSHVYWYRQLPEEGLKFMVYLQKENIIDESGMPKERFSAEFPKEGPSILRIQQVVRGDSAAYFCASSPGGRATPLAKNIQYFGAGTRLSVL.

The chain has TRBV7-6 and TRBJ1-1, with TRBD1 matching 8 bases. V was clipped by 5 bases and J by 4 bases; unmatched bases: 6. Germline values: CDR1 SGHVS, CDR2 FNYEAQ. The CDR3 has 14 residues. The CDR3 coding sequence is TGTGCCAGCAGCCTTCAGGGGGCGAGCACTGAAGCTTTCTTT. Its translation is CASSLQGASTEAFF.

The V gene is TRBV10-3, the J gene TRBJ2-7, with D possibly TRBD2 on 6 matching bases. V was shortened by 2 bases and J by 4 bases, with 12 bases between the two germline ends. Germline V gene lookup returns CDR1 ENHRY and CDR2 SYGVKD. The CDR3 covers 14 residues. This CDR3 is CAISEQGGVYEQYF. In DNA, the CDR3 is TGTGCCATCAGTGAGCAGGGAGGTGTATACGAGCAGTACTTC.

Written as DNA, the CDR3 is TGCAGTGCTGAAGGCCGGGAGACCCAGTACTTC. As protein: CSAEGRETQYF. The chain uses TRBV20-1 and TRBJ2-5, with D unclear. The germline V gene has CDR1 DFQATT and CDR2 SNEGSKA (reference sequence). The CDR3 extends over 11 amino acids. V was cut by 5 bases and J by 5 bases, with 9 bases left in between.

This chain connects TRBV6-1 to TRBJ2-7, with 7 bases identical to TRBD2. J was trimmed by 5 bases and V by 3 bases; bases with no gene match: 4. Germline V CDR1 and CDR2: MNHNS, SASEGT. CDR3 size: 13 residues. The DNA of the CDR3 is TGTGCCAGCAGTGACGGGGGGAGGGACGAGCAGTACTTC. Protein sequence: CASSDGGRDEQYF.

The CDR3 coding sequence is TGTGCCAGCAGTCCCTTGGACACCGGGGAGCTGTTTTTT. It yields the protein CASSPLDTGELFF. The J gene is TRBJ2-2, the V gene TRBV27; D gene unclear. V lost 5 bases, J lost 3 bases, and 7 bases lay in between. Looked up from germline, CDR1 is MNHEY and CDR2 is SMNVEV (reference sequence). The CDR3 length is 13 residues.

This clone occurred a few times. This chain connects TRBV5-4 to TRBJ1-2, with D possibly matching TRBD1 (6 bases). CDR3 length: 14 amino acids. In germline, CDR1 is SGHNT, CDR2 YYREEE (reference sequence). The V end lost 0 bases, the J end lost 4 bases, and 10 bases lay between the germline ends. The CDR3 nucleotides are TGTGCCAGCAGCTTGGGCACAGGGAGCTATGGCTACACCTTC. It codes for CASSLGTGSYGYTF.

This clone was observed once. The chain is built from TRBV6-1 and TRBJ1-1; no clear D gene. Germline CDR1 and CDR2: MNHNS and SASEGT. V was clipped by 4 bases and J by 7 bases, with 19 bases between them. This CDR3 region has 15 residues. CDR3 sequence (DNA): TGTGCCAGCAGTGCTGATTCGACGATACCCGGTGAAGCTTTCTTT. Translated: CASSADSTIPGEAFF.

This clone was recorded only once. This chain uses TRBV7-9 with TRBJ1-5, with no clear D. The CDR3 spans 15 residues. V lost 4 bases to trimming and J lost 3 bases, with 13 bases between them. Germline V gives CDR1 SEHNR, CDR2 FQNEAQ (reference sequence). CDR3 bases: TGTGCCAGCAGCTCCTTGGAAACAGACAATCAGCCCCAGCATTTT. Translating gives CASSSLETDNQPQHF.

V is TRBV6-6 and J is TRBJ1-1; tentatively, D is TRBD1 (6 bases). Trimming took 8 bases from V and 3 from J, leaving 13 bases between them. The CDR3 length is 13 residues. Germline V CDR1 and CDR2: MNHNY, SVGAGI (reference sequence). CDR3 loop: CASGGGGYTEAFF. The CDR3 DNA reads TGTGCCAGCGGGGGGGGCGGGTACACTGAAGCTTTCTTT.

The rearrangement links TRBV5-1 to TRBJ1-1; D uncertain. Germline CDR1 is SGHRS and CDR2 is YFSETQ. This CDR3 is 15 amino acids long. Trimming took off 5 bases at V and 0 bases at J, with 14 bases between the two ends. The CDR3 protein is CASSPTVGLNTEAFF. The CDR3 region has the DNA TGCGCCAGCAGTCCGACTGTAGGGTTGAACACTGAAGCTTTCTTT.

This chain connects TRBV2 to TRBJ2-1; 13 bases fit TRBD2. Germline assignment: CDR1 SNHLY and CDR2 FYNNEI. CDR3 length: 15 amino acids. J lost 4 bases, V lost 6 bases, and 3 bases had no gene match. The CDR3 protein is CASRGGLAGYNEQFF. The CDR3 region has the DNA TGTGCCAGCAGGGGGGGACTAGCGGGGTACAATGAGCAGTTCTTC.

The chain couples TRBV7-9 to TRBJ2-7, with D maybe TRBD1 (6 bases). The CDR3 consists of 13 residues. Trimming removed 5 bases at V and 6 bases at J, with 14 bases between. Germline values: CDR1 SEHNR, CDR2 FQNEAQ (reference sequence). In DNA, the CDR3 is TGTGCCAGCAGCCAGGGGAGACGAAGCGAGCAGTACTTC. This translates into CASSQGRRSEQYF.

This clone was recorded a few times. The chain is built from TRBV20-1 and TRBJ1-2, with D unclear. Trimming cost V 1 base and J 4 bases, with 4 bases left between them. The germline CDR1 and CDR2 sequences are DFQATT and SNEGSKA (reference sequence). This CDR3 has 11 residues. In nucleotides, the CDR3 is TGCAGTGCTAGAGGAGGCTATGGCTACACCTTC. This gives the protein CSARGGYGYTF.

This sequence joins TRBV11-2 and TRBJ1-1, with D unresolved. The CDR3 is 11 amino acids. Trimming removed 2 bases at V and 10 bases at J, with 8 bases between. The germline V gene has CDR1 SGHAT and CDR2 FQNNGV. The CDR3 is CASSLFLGAFF. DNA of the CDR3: TGTGCCAGCAGCTTATTTCTTGGAGCTTTCTTT.

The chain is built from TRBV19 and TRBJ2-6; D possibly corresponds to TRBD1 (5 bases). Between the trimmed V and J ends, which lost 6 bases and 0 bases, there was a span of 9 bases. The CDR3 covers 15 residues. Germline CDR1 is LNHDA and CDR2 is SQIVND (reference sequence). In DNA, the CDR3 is TGTGCCAGTAGCAACAGGCTCTCTGGGGCCAACGTCCTGACTTTC. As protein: CASSNRLSGANVLTF. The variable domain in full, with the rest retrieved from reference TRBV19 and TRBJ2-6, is DGGITQSPKYLFRKEGQNVTLSCEQNLNHDAMYWYRQDPGQGLRLIYYSQIVNDFQKGDIAEGYSVSREKKESFPLTVTSAQKNPTAFYLCASSNRLSGANVLTFGAGSRLTVL.